This TCR beta chain was obtained from a study of T cells in Graves' hyperthyroidism and ophthalmopathy. General observations from the study: Expanded thyroid clonotypes (above 0.001) were mostly also found in blood. With a median lead of approximately six months before onset, the model predicted ophthalmopathy.

Amplified regions were TCR beta CDR3 sequences from RNA transcripts. HTBI primers drove first-round RT-PCR of the TCR CDR3. TCRdb re-called the multiplex PCR reads with MiXCR, one entry per CDR3 protein. Here the sample spans approximately 520,000 distinct CDR3 sequences, approximately 25% being singletons. This clonotype was detected only a few times. Its antigen is undetermined. Thyroid ultrasound and orbital computed tomography, with clinical symptoms and serum thyroxine and TRAb, informed diagnoses. Deletions cut 1 base from V and 1 base from J, with 11 bases between. The germline V gene encodes CDR1 SGDLS and CDR2 YYNGEE. The CDR3 has 15 amino acids.

Sequencing was performed on blood. The rearrangement links TRBV9 to TRBJ1-1, with D perhaps matching TRBD1 (5 bases). The origin of this receptor is a woman aged 25 to 39 with Graves' ophthalmopathy. CDR3 protein: CASSVYARGNTEAFF. CDR3 in DNA: TGTGCCAGCAGCGTATATGCGAGGGGGAACACTGAAGCTTTCTTT.